The 14 T cell receptor beta chains below come from one sample, sequenced in a study of blood T cell repertoires in COVID-19. Profiling relied on immunoSEQ multiplex PCR, and the TCRdb table lists in-frame clones only, not all of them. The table has tens of thousands of clones, about 88% seen once; the top ten hold under 30%. Sequencing used peripheral blood. Receptors originate from a woman of 80 years or more with active or convalescent COVID-19.

This clone appeared a few times. In the same sample, other DNA sequences code for this CDR3. The chain is built from TRBV10-3 and TRBJ1-4, with D uncertain. Trimming removed 4 bases from V and 0 bases from J, with 3 bases in between. In germline, CDR1 is ENHRY, CDR2 SYGVKD. This CDR3 has 13 residues. CDR3 protein: CAISGATNEKLFF. The CDR3 DNA reads as TGTGCCATCAGTGGAGCAACTAATGAAAAACTGTTTTTT.

This clone showed up just once. This chain connects TRBV28 to TRBJ1-2, with a weak D call TRBD1 (6 bases). The germline gives CDR1 MDHEN, CDR2 SYDVKM. The CDR3 consists of 14 residues. With 5 bases removed from V and 4 bases from J, the gap between germline ends came to 14 bases. The DNA of the CDR3 is TGTGCCAGCAGTACTCGGGACATCCTCTATGGCTACACCTTC. Amino acid sequence: CASSTRDILYGYTF.

This clone is a singleton in its sample. The chain combines TRBV3-1 (or the pseudogene TRBV3-2) with TRBJ1-6; weak D call: TRBD1 (5 bases). Germline assignment: CDR1 LGHDT and CDR2 YNNKEL (reference sequence). Trimming cost V 2 bases and J 0 bases, with 11 bases left between them. CDR3 length: 17 residues. The CDR3 DNA is TGTGCCAGCAGCCAACAGGGCGCCAGCTCCTATAATTCACCCCTCCACTTT. The encoded protein is CASSQQGASSYNSPLHF.

The V call is TRBV27, the J call TRBJ2-6; no definite D call. The CDR3 length is 14 residues. Germline values: CDR1 MNHEY, CDR2 SMNVEV (reference sequence). Between the trimmed V and J ends, which lost 3 bases and 0 bases, there was a span of 3 bases. In DNA, the CDR3 is TGTGCCAGCAGTTTCCTCTCTGGGGCCAACGTCCTGACTTTC. This translates into CASSFLSGANVLTF.

The rearrangement links TRBV5-1 to TRBJ1-2, with D possibly matching TRBD1 (6 bases). The CDR3 sequence is 16 residues long. In germline, CDR1 is SGHRS, CDR2 YFSETQ. Between the trimmed V and J ends, which lost 4 bases and 3 bases, there was a span of 19 bases. CDR3 sequence: CASSRGGQSADYGYTF. CDR3 DNA: TGCGCCAGCAGCCGGGGGGGCCAATCGGCAGACTATGGCTACACCTTC. Full variable domain (outside the CDR3, taken from reference TRBV5-1 and TRBJ1-2): KAGVTQTPRYLIKTRGQQVTLSCSPISGHRSVSWYQQTPGQGLQFLFEYFSETQRNKGNFPGRFSGRQFSNSRSEMNVSTLELGDSALYLCASSRGGQSADYGYTFGSGTRLTVV.

The chain employs TRBV7-3 and TRBJ2-2; 7 positions agree with TRBD1. CDR3 length: 14 amino acids. Looked up from germline, CDR1 is SGHTA and CDR2 is FQGTGA. V lost 5 bases and J lost 7; bases outside the gene matches: 7. The CDR3 region has the DNA TGTGCCAGCAGCCTACAGGGGTGGCTCGGGGAGCTGTTTTTT. Translation gives CASSLQGWLGELFF.

The chain joins TRBV15 to TRBJ1-2; unclear D gene. The germline V and J ends were trimmed by 3 bases and 1 base, with 12 bases remaining between them. The CDR3 loop spans 15 amino acids. Germline lookup yields CDR1 LNHNV and CDR2 YYDKDF (reference sequence). The CDR3 DNA reads TGTGCCACCAGCAGCCGACTTCAGCGTAACTATGGCTACACCTTC. Its protein product is CATSSRLQRNYGYTF.

This sequence joins TRBV20-1 and TRBJ1-3; TRBD1 matches 7 bases. Per the germline V gene, CDR1 is DFQATT and CDR2 is SNEGSKA (reference sequence). The CDR3 length is 14 residues. J gave up 1 base and V 3 bases, and 3 bases lay outside the gene matches. CDR3 in amino acids: CSASRGQSGNTIYF. The CDR3 region has the DNA TGCAGTGCTAGTAGGGGACAGTCTGGAAACACCATATATTTT.

The chain employs TRBV6-5 and TRBJ2-2; D not resolved. Trimming removed 8 bases from V and 7 bases from J, with 8 bases in between. This CDR3 has 11 residues. Germline loops: CDR1 MNHEY, CDR2 SVGAGI. CDR3 in amino acids: CASGQIGELFF. CDR3 sequence (DNA): TGTGCCAGCGGGCAAATCGGGGAGCTGTTTTTT.

The chain combines TRBV7-2 with TRBJ2-1, with TRBD2 identical over 8 bases. This CDR3 is 16 amino acids long. CDR1 SGHTA and CDR2 FQGNSA come from the germline V gene. V lost 1 base, J lost 5 bases, and 7 bases stayed unmatched. Here the CDR3 reads CASSLGTGLGHNEQFF. The CDR3 DNA reads TGTGCCAGCAGCTTAGGGACGGGACTAGGACACAATGAGCAGTTCTTC. The whole variable domain, remainder taken from reference TRBV7-2 and TRBJ2-1, is GAGVSQSPSNKVTEKGKDVELRCDPISGHTALYWYRQSLGQGLEFLIYFQGNSAPDKSGLPSDRFSAERTGGSVSTLTIQRTQQEDSAVYLCASSLGTGLGHNEQFFGPGTRLTVL.

This chain uses TRBV11-3 with TRBJ2-3; 7 positions match TRBD1. Trimming cost V 6 bases and J 0 bases; bases outside gene matches: 6. Per the germline V gene, CDR1 is SGHNT and CDR2 is YENEEA. CDR3 length: 15 residues. CDR3 nucleotide sequence: TGTGCCAGCAGTATGGGACAGTTGAGCACAGATACGCAGTATTTT. This translates into CASSMGQLSTDTQYF.

This sequence joins TRBV5-1 and TRBJ2-3; TRBD1 might be the D (6 bases). V lost 3 bases and J 2 bases, leaving 10 bases between the germline ends. The CDR3 loop spans 14 amino acids. Looked up from germline, CDR1 is SGHRS and CDR2 is YFSETQ. The DNA for the CDR3 is TGCGCCAGCAGCTCACAGGGAAACACAGATACGCAGTATTTT. This gives the protein CASSSQGNTDTQYF.

The CDR3 spells CASSRDRGPGGYTF. The CDR3 DNA sequence: TGTGCCAGCAGCCGGGACAGGGGGCCGGGAGGCTACACCTTC. The rearrangement links TRBV14 to TRBJ1-2; 12 positions match TRBD1. Germline V gene data show CDR1 as SGHDN and CDR2 as FVKESK. V was clipped by 4 bases and J by 8 bases; unmatched bases: 5. The CDR3 runs 14 residues.

This rearrangement joins TRBV11-2 to TRBJ2-1; tentatively, D is TRBD1 (6 bases). CDR1 is SGHAT, CDR2 FQNNGV, per germline. V was cut by 5 bases and J by 0 bases, with 14 bases left in between. There are 16 residues in the CDR3. CDR3 in DNA: TGTGCCAGCAGCCAACCGGGACACTACTCCTACAATGAGCAGTTCTTC. This gives the protein CASSQPGHYSYNEQFF.